This T cell receptor (beta chain) was captured in a study of shared clonotypes between healthy human individuals. Cells designated naive CD8 were CD45RO-negative and were positively selected for CCR7, with terminally differentiated effector memory CD45RA+ cells excluded. Comments on this clone: At one end, the junction sequence differs from germline, possibly due to a read error.

The CDR3 has 14 residues. The germline CDR1 and CDR2 sequences are SGHAT and FQNNGV. Sequenced by immunoSEQ multiplex PCR; TCRdb stores in-frame clones only, minus some. The sample contains about 1,800,000 clones, roughly 95% of which appear only once. The chain combines TRBV11-2 with TRBJ2-3, with D perhaps TRBD1 (5 bases). The specimen was naive CD8+ T cells sorted from blood. The TCR sequence derives from a man between 18 and 29 years old in good health. In nucleotides, the CDR3 is TGCGACGCTCAAGGGGCAGGGCAAGCAGATACGCAGTATTTT. Its translation is CDAQGAGQADTQYF.